One and the same sample provided the 27 T cell receptor beta chains below, sequenced in a study of CXCR3-negative and CXCR3-positive naive CD8 T cells. Through 5' RACE with UMI labels, the TRB cDNA libraries were prepared. TCRdb re-analyzed the 5' RACE reads; it lists each CDR3 protein once, without DNA. The sample holds over 100,000 distinct CDR3 sequences. The sequenced material came from naive CXCR3- CD8+ T cells from blood. As to subset: CD45RO-CCR7+CD27+CD95- naive CD8+ T cells lacking CXCR3 (TNR3-). These receptors all come from a human donor in good health. Some clones in this sample may be carry-over from other donors' samples.

The genes are TRBV6-5 and TRBJ1-2; TCRdb's D gene call, TRBD1, goes unchecked for lack of DNA. The CDR3 loop spans 16 amino acids. CDR1 is MNHEY, CDR2 SVGAGI, per germline. CDR3 residues: CASSYSEGTRIYGYTF.

The chain links TRBV28 to TRBJ1-5; TCRdb reports TRBD1, a call that lacks DNA to check it against. Germline CDR1 reads MDHEN; CDR2 reads SYDVKM. The CDR3 totals 17 residues. CDR3 in amino acids: CASSDRKGKNSNQPQHF. The entire variable domain, with the rest obtained from reference TRBV28 and TRBJ1-5, is as follows: DVKVTQSSRYLVKRTGEKVFLECVQDMDHENMFWYRQDPGLGLRLIYFSYDVKMKEKGDIPEGYSVSREKKERFSLILESASTNQTSMYLCASSDRKGKNSNQPQHFGDGTRLSIL.

V gene TRBV29-1 combines with J gene TRBJ2-7; TCRdb selects TRBD1, and the lack of DNA leaves this call unchecked. Germline V gives CDR1 SQVTM, CDR2 ANQGSEA. This CDR3 spans 13 amino acids. CDR3 amino acids: CSVVTGGAYEQYF.

The chain is built from TRBV29-1 and TRBJ2-7; TCRdb's D gene call, TRBD1, goes unchecked for lack of DNA. There are 13 residues in the CDR3. CDR1 SQVTM and CDR2 ANQGSEA come from the germline V gene. The CDR3 region is CSVVRDRTYEQYF.

The chain uses TRBV10-3 and TRBJ2-7; TCRdb reports TRBD1, a call that lacks DNA to check it against. This CDR3 spans 17 amino acids. From germline, CDR1 is ENHRY and CDR2 SYGVKD. This chain's CDR3 is CAISELGQGTGSYEQYF.

The chain uses TRBV7-9 and TRBJ2-5; the TRBD1 assignment by TCRdb is unverifiable without DNA. CDR3 size: 16 residues. In germline, CDR1 is SEHNR, CDR2 FQNEAQ (reference sequence). CDR3 amino acids: CASSLAGQGVQETQYF.

This chain's CDR3 is CASSDAGAGANVLTF. The rearrangement uses TRBV2 and TRBJ2-6; the D gene TCRdb calls, TRBD1, cannot be checked with no DNA. The CDR3 runs to 15 residues. Germline CDR1 and CDR2: SNHLY and FYNNEI.

The chain recombines TRBV9 with TRBJ2-5; TCRdb picks TRBD2, but there is no DNA to check that call. The CDR3 consists of 16 residues. Germline-derived CDR1 and CDR2 are SGDLS and YYNGEE. The CDR3 protein is CASSVLAGGLPETQYF.

The rearrangement links TRBV7-6 to TRBJ1-4; the TRBD1 assignment by TCRdb is unverifiable without DNA. This CDR3 has 15 residues. The germline V gene encodes CDR1 SGHVS and CDR2 FNYEAQ. The CDR3 is CASSLLGAPNEKLFF.

The gene calls are TRBV29-1 and TRBJ2-2; lacking DNA, the TRBD1 call made by TCRdb goes unchecked. The germline V gene encodes CDR1 SQVTM and CDR2 ANQGSEA. The CDR3 has 13 residues. The CDR3 region is CSVEDRETGELFF.

The V and J genes are TRBV6-1 and TRBJ2-3; TCRdb's assignment of TRBD1 cannot be checked, as there is no DNA. Per the germline V gene, CDR1 is MNHNS and CDR2 is SASEGT. The CDR3 runs 15 residues. The CDR3 region is CASSVQGELADTQYF.

The V call is TRBV28, the J call TRBJ1-5. CDR1 is MDHEN, CDR2 SYDVKM, per germline. The CDR3 runs to 14 residues. The CDR3 loop is CASSLVTANQPQHF.

V usage is TRBV12-3 or TRBV12-4 and J usage is TRBJ1-4. The CDR3 runs to 13 residues. CDR3 residues: CASSLPGREKLFF.

The V gene is TRBV7-3, the J gene TRBJ2-1; TCRdb's D call of TRBD2 is untestable without DNA. Germline-derived CDR1 and CDR2 are SGHTA and FQGTGA. The CDR3 has 16 amino acids. The chain's CDR3 is CASSLISGGASDEQFF.

This chain links TRBV19 with TRBJ1-5; absent DNA, TCRdb's TRBD1 call cannot be checked. The germline gives CDR1 LNHDA, CDR2 SQIVND (reference sequence). The CDR3 is made up of 14 amino acids. The CDR3: CASSPRQGFWPQHF.

This chain uses TRBV4-3 with TRBJ2-6; TCRdb's D gene call, TRBD1, goes unchecked for lack of DNA. Germline lookup yields CDR1 LGHNA and CDR2 YSLEER. The CDR3 is made up of 17 amino acids. CDR3 amino acids: CASSQGTVLSGANVLTF.

This chain uses TRBV5-6 with TRBJ1-1; no DNA is available, so the TRBD1 call from TCRdb remains unchecked. The length of the CDR3 is 14 residues. The germline CDR1 and CDR2 sequences are SGHDT and YYEEEE. CDR3: CASSLSQGGPEAFF. Together with reference TRBV5-6 and TRBJ1-1, the CDR3 gives the full variable domain: DAGVTQSPTHLIKTRGQQVTLRCSPKSGHDTVSWYQQALGQGPQFIFQYYEEEERQRGNFPDRFSGHQFPNYSSELNVNALLLGDSALYLCASSLSQGGPEAFFGQGTRLTVV.

V is TRBV6-5 and J is TRBJ2-2; TCRdb designates TRBD1, a call that cannot be tested without DNA. Germline CDR1 MNHEY, CDR2 SVGAGI. The CDR3 consists of 14 residues. The CDR3 spells CASRWGTNTGELFF.

The chain recombines TRBV20-1 with TRBJ2-2; TCRdb's D call of TRBD2 is untestable without DNA. The germline CDR1 and CDR2 sequences are DFQATT and SNEGSKA (reference sequence). The CDR3 runs to 12 residues. The CDR3 loop reads CGTRTPPGELFF.

This chain joins TRBV7-9 and TRBJ2-1; checking the TCRdb D call of TRBD2 is not possible without DNA. CDR3 length: 16 amino acids. Germline values: CDR1 SEHNR, CDR2 FQNEAQ (reference sequence). CDR3 protein: CASSQRSGGAPDEQFF.

This rearrangement joins TRBV6-5 to TRBJ2-7; as DNA is missing, the TRBD2 call by TCRdb cannot be tested. This CDR3 is 14 amino acids long. Germline CDR1 MNHEY, CDR2 SVGAGI. The CDR3 spells CASSHTSGRNEQYF.

The V gene is TRBV27, the J gene TRBJ1-4; the TRBD1 assignment by TCRdb is unverifiable without DNA. Germline V CDR1 and CDR2: MNHEY, SMNVEV (reference sequence). CDR3 length: 15 residues. The CDR3 sequence: CASSLSAGAGEKLFF. Complete variable domain (other parts from reference TRBV27 and TRBJ1-4): EAQVTQNPRYLITVTGKKLTVTCSQNMNHEYMSWYRQDPGLGLRQIYYSMNVEVTDKGDVPEGYKVSRKEKRNFPLILESPSPNQTSLYFCASSLSAGAGEKLFFGSGTQLSVL.

The chain has TRBV12-3 or TRBV12-4 and TRBJ1-5. The CDR3 covers 17 residues. The CDR3 region is CASSLGALDTYVGKQHF.

The gene calls are TRBV20-1 and TRBJ2-7; TCRdb lists TRBD2, though no DNA is available to test this call. The germline gives CDR1 DFQATT, CDR2 SNEGSKA (reference sequence). The CDR3 is 14 amino acids. CDR3 sequence: CSAPGLAGLGEQYF.

The CDR3 loop is CATARKAYGYTF. The chain employs TRBV12-3 or TRBV12-4 and TRBJ1-2. The CDR3 spans 12 residues.

The chain is built from TRBV28 and TRBJ2-7. CDR1 is MDHEN and CDR2 is SYDVKM in the germline V gene. The CDR3 contains 13 residues. The CDR3 protein is CASSLVGVYEQYF.

Here the CDR3 reads CASSFDQTGVLTQYF. This chain links TRBV11-3 with TRBJ2-5; the D call from TCRdb, TRBD1, cannot be confirmed without DNA. This CDR3 comprises 15 residues. Germline lookup yields CDR1 SGHNT and CDR2 YENEEA.